These 22 T cell receptor beta chains originate from one sample sequenced in a study of shared clonotypes between healthy human individuals. Profiling relied on immunoSEQ multiplex PCR, and the TCRdb table lists in-frame clones only, not all of them. The table has about 520,000 clones, 95% to 96% seen once; the top ten hold under 0.065%. The sample was naive CD4+ T cells sorted from blood. Subset denoted: CD45RA+ positively selected. Receptor source: a woman aged 25 to 45 in good health.

V gene TRBV6-6 combines with J gene TRBJ2-2, with D possibly matching TRBD1 (5 bases). Deletions cut 8 bases from V and 4 bases from J, with 14 bases between. CDR3 length equals 14 residues. Germline CDR1 is MNHNY and CDR2 is SVGAGI (reference sequence). CDR3 in DNA: TGTGCCAGCTCCGAAACAGGTTTCACCGGGGAGCTGTTTTTT. It encodes CASSETGFTGELFF.

This chain links TRBV7-9 with TRBJ1-5; D is uncertain. The V end was cut by 0 bases, the J end by 5 bases, with 14 bases between. The CDR3 has 16 amino acids. Germline loops: CDR1 SEHNR, CDR2 FQNEAQ (reference sequence). The chain's CDR3 is CASSLAGSGGYQPQHF. The CDR3 nucleotides are TGTGCCAGCAGCTTAGCGGGGAGTGGTGGATATCAGCCCCAGCATTTT. Full variable domain (outside the CDR3, taken from reference TRBV7-9 and TRBJ1-5): DTGVSQNPRHKITKRGQNVTFRCDPISEHNRLYWYRQTLGQGPEFLTYFQNEAQLEKSRLLSDRFSAERPKGSFSTLEIQRTEQGDSAMYLCASSLAGSGGYQPQHFGDGTRLSIL.

The chain is built from TRBV11-2 and TRBJ2-7; D is ambiguous. The V and J ends lost 5 bases and 1 base respectively, with 12 bases between them. CDR1 and CDR2 (germline): SGHAT, FQNNGV. The CDR3 has 14 residues. The CDR3 loop reads CASSLSTASYEQYF. The CDR3, as DNA: TGTGCCAGCAGCCTATCGACTGCATCCTACGAGCAGTACTTC. Full variable domain (outside the CDR3, taken from reference TRBV11-2 and TRBJ2-7): EAGVAQSPRYKIIEKRQSVAFWCNPISGHATLYWYQQILGQGPKLLIQFQNNGVVDDSQLPKDRFSAERLKGVDSTLKIQPAKLEDSAVYLCASSLSTASYEQYFGPGTRLTVT.

This clone was recorded only once. This chain uses TRBV14 with TRBJ2-2; D is uncertain. The CDR3 extends over 15 amino acids. V lost 1 base, J lost 0 bases, and 6 bases lay in between. Germline-derived CDR1 and CDR2 are SGHDN and FVKESK. CDR3 sequence: CASSQAATNTGELFF. The CDR3 bases are TGTGCCAGCAGCCAAGCGGCCACGAACACCGGGGAGCTGTTTTTT.

The V call is TRBV21-1, the J call TRBJ2-5; the table's TRBD2 call for D was not verified on the DNA. TRBJ2-7 matches the DNA end more closely, so the J call is doubtful. TRBV21-1 corresponds to a pseudogene. There are 14 residues in the CDR3. The DNA for the CDR3 is TGTGCCAGCCTCCGGACTAGCGGTGCCTACGAGCAGTACTTC. It yields the protein CASLRTSGAYEQYF.

V usage is TRBV6-5 and J usage is TRBJ2-7; 8 nucleotides agree with TRBD1. The V gene end was trimmed by 6 bases and the J gene end by 5 bases; junction bases not matched to a gene: 12. Germline loops: CDR1 MNHEY, CDR2 SVGAGI. This CDR3 comprises 15 residues. The CDR3 spells CASRGQRQGTHEQYF. CDR3 sequence (DNA): TGTGCCAGCAGAGGGCAGAGACAGGGGACCCACGAGCAGTACTTC.

The chain carries TRBV28 and TRBJ2-1, with TRBD1 matching 8 bases. Per the germline V gene, CDR1 is MDHEN and CDR2 is SYDVKM. V trimming: 4 bases; J trimming: 0 bases; junction bases outside the gene matches: 5. The CDR3 loop spans 16 amino acids. This chain's CDR3 is CASSSGQGSSYNEQFF. CDR3 bases: TGTGCCAGCAGTTCAGGACAGGGAAGCTCCTACAATGAGCAGTTCTTC.

The rearrangement links TRBV27 to TRBJ2-7; 8 bases map to TRBD1. Germline CDR1 MNHEY, CDR2 SMNVEV (reference sequence). V trimming: 4 bases; J trimming: 1 base; junction bases outside the gene matches: 6. The CDR3 has 15 residues. This CDR3 is CASSSQDRVSYEQYF. The DNA of the CDR3 is TGTGCCAGCAGTTCGCAGGACAGGGTGTCCTACGAGCAGTACTTC.

This rearrangement joins TRBV4-2 to TRBJ2-2; 10 bases line up with TRBD2. Trimming cost V 4 bases and J 0 bases; bases outside gene matches: 17. Germline assignment: CDR1 LGHNA and CDR2 YNFKEQ. The CDR3 runs 21 residues. CDR3 sequence reads: CASSPPIAGGPLYSNTGELFF. In DNA form, the CDR3 reads TGTGCCAGCAGCCCGCCTATAGCGGGAGGTCCCCTTTACTCGAACACCGGGGAGCTGTTTTTT.

This sequence joins TRBV4-2 and TRBJ2-1; 9 bases map to TRBD2. The germline gives CDR1 LGHNA, CDR2 YNFKEQ. V shed 0 bases, J shed 12 bases, and the junction held 6 bases outside the gene matches. The CDR3 covers 14 residues. The CDR3 is CASSQDQRGERQFF. In nucleotides, the CDR3 is TGTGCCAGCAGCCAAGATCAGCGGGGGGAGAGGCAGTTCTTC.

The rearrangement joins TRBV7-2 to TRBJ2-3; 10 bases line up with TRBD2. Looked up from germline, CDR1 is SGHTA and CDR2 is FQGNSA. CDR3 length: 15 amino acids. Trimming cost V 5 bases and J 1 base; bases outside gene matches: 3. The CDR3 DNA reads TGTGCCAGCAGCGCAGGGACTAGCGGCACAGATACGCAGTATTTT. Translated, it gives CASSAGTSGTDTQYF.

The chain recombines TRBV2 with TRBJ2-1, with 8 bases identical to TRBD2. This CDR3 spans 16 amino acids. Germline V gene lookup returns CDR1 SNHLY and CDR2 FYNNEI. V lost 5 bases, J lost 2 bases, and 8 bases stayed unmatched. The DNA of the CDR3 is TGTGCCAGCAGTTTATTAAGCGGGGGAACCTACAATGAGCAGTTCTTC. It specifies CASSLLSGGTYNEQFF.

V and J are TRBV5-1 and TRBJ1-2; possibly TRBD1 for D (6 bases). The germline V gene has CDR1 SGHRS and CDR2 YFSETQ. The V gene lost 3 bases and the J gene lost 2 bases, with 17 bases spanning the gap. The CDR3 runs 16 residues. CDR3 nucleotide sequence: TGCGCCAGCAGCTCCCCCGAGGGGGTAGGAAACTATGGCTACACCTTC. This translates into CASSSPEGVGNYGYTF.

V is TRBV7-9 and J is TRBJ2-5, with D possibly TRBD2 on 6 matching bases. The CDR3 spans 17 residues. The V and J ends lost 1 base and 4 bases respectively, with 19 bases between them. The germline CDR1 and CDR2 sequences are SEHNR and FQNEAQ (reference sequence). The CDR3 reads CASSLVGGSAGGETQYF. The CDR3, as DNA: TGTGCCAGCAGCTTAGTGGGGGGTAGCGCTGGAGGAGAGACCCAGTACTTC.

The chain links TRBV7-6 to TRBJ2-3; D perhaps matches TRBD2 (5 bases). Germline V gives CDR1 SGHVS, CDR2 FNYEAQ. The CDR3 is 15 amino acids. V was pared by 5 bases and J by 8 bases, with 20 bases between. The CDR3 nucleotides are TGTGCCAGCAGCGAGACCCCGACTATAGGCGGTACGCAGTATTTT. This encodes CASSETPTIGGTQYF.

There are a few counts of this clone. This chain uses TRBV11-2 with TRBJ2-1; 8 bases match TRBD1. J gave up 5 bases and V 5 bases, and 8 bases lay outside the gene matches. Germline V CDR1 and CDR2: SGHAT, FQNNGV. The CDR3 covers 15 residues. CDR3 residues: CASSHTTGANNEQFF. CDR3 bases: TGTGCCAGCAGCCACACGACAGGGGCTAACAATGAGCAGTTCTTC.

The chain uses TRBV7-9 and TRBJ2-3; TRBD1 matches 8 bases. The trim removed 5 bases at V and 3 bases at J, leaving 7 bases unmatched. In germline, CDR1 is SEHNR, CDR2 FQNEAQ (reference sequence). The CDR3 runs to 15 residues. CDR3 nucleotide sequence: TGTGCCAGCAGCCAGCAGGGGGCGCGAACAGATACGCAGTATTTT. Translation: CASSQQGARTDTQYF.

This rearrangement joins TRBV28 to TRBJ2-7, with D perhaps TRBD1 or TRBD2 (5 bases each). V lost 7 bases, J lost 6 bases, and 22 bases lay in between. Germline lookup yields CDR1 MDHEN and CDR2 SYDVKM. This CDR3 is 15 amino acids long. The CDR3 is CASTTLPGPKSEQYF. The CDR3 nucleotides read TGTGCCAGCACCACCTTACCGGGACCTAAGTCCGAGCAGTACTTC.

The chain recombines TRBV10-3 with TRBJ2-1; 8 nucleotides line up with TRBD2. The CDR3 contains 15 residues. The germline gives CDR1 ENHRY, CDR2 SYGVKD. The V gene end was trimmed by 8 bases and the J gene end by 2 bases; junction bases not matched to a gene: 8. The CDR3 loop is CAIDRAAGAYNEQFF. The DNA for the CDR3 is TGTGCCATCGACCGGGCAGCGGGAGCCTACAATGAGCAGTTCTTC.

This sequence joins TRBV7-9 and TRBJ2-5; the match to TRBD2 covers 9 bases. The germline gives CDR1 SEHNR, CDR2 FQNEAQ (reference sequence). The CDR3 loop spans 13 amino acids. V lost 5 bases to trimming and J lost 5 bases; unmatched junction nucleotides: 3. DNA of the CDR3: TGTGCCAGCAGCACAAGCGGGAGGGAGACCCAGTACTTC. This encodes CASSTSGRETQYF.

CDR3 amino acids: CASRIWTGSYNEQFF. CDR3 DNA sequence: TGTGCCAGCAGGATATGGACAGGGTCATACAATGAGCAGTTCTTC. This chain links TRBV27 with TRBJ2-1, with 8 bases that match TRBD1. V lost 6 bases and J lost 4; bases outside the gene matches: 8. Germline CDR1 reads MNHEY; CDR2 reads SMNVEV (reference sequence). The CDR3 has 15 amino acids.

The chain combines TRBV7-9 with TRBJ2-7; TRBD2 aligns across 8 bases. The CDR3 loop spans 17 amino acids. Germline CDR1 SEHNR, CDR2 FQNEAQ (reference sequence). The trim removed 5 bases at V and 5 bases at J, leaving 17 bases unmatched. The CDR3 region has the DNA TGTGCCAGCAGCGCCCGTCGGGGTACGGGAGGGCCAAACGAGCAGTACTTC. This sequence encodes CASSARRGTGGPNEQYF.